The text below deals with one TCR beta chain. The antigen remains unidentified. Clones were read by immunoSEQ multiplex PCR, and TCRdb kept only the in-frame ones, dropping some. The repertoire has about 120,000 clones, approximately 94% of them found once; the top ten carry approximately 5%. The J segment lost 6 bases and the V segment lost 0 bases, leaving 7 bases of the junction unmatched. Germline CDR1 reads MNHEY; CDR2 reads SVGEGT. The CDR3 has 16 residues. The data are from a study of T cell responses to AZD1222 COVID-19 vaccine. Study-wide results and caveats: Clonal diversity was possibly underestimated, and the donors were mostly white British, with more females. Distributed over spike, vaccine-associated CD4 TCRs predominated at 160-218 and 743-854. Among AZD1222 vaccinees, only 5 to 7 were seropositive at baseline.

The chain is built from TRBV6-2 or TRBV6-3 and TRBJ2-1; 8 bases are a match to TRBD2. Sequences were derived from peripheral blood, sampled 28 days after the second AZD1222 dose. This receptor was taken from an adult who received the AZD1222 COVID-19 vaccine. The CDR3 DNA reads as TGTGCCAGCAGTTACTCCCAGGGACTAGTCATCAATGAGCAGTTCTTC. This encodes CASSYSQGLVINEQFF.